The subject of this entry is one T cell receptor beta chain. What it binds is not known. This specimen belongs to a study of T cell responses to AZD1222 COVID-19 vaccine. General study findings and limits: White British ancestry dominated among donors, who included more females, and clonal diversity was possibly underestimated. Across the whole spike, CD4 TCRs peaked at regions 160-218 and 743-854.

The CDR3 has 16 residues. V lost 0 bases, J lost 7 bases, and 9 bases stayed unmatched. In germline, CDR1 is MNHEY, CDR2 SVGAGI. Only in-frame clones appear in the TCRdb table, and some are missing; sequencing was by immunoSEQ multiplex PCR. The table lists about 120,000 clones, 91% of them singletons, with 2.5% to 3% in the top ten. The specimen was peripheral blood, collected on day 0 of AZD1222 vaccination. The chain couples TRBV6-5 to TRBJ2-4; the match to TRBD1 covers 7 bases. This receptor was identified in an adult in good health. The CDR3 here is CASSYSKARGNNIQYF. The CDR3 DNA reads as TGTGCCAGCAGTTACTCGAAGGCCAGGGGGAATAACATTCAGTACTTC.